Ten or more counts support the clone carrying this T cell receptor beta chain. This record belongs to a study of early T cells in non-severe SARS-CoV-2 infection. Across the whole study: Bulk RNA from unsorted whole blood was sequenced; chains were unpaired.

The V end lost 4 bases, the J end lost 1 base, and 17 bases lay between the germline ends. The CDR3 is 18 amino acids. Germline V gene sequence: CDR1 MGHRA, CDR2 YSYEKL. TCRdb analysed the 5' RACE reads with MiXCR anew, one entry per CDR3 protein. Here the sample spans roughly 33,000 distinct CDR3 sequences, approximately 6.2% being singletons. The sequence was collected from an adult who was a healthcare worker with PCR-confirmed SARS-CoV-2 infection or an uninfected control (not recorded which). The rearrangement joins TRBV4-1 to TRBJ2-6; D is perhaps TRBD1 (6 bases). The source material was whole blood. This CDR3 reads CASSLRTALVSGANVLTF. The CDR3 nucleotides read TGCGCCAGCAGCCTTAGGACAGCACTTGTGTCTGGGGCCAACGTCCTGACTTTC.